A single sample is the source of the 13 T cell receptor beta chains below, sequenced in a study of blood T cell repertoires in COVID-19. TCRdb keeps only in-frame clones here, not all; method: immunoSEQ multiplex PCR. The profile shows 100,000 to 150,000 clones, around 90% of them singletons. Sequenced sample: peripheral blood. These receptors were taken from a woman between 55 and 75 years old with COVID-19, enrolled during active disease.

This chain connects TRBV5-4 to TRBJ1-3; no definite D call. This CDR3 spans 16 amino acids. The germline V gene has CDR1 SGHNT and CDR2 YYREEE (reference sequence). The V gene lost 2 bases and the J gene lost 2 bases, with 14 bases spanning the gap. The CDR3 nucleotides are TGTGCCAGCAGCTTCATCGGGAGGTGGACTGGAAACACCATATATTTT. This gives the protein CASSFIGRWTGNTIYF.

The genes are TRBV6-5 and TRBJ1-2; D may be TRBD1 (5 bases). This CDR3 is built from 14 residues. Germline V lookup: CDR1 MNHEY, CDR2 SVGAGI. The V end lost 0 bases, the J end lost 4 bases, and 9 bases lay between the germline ends. The CDR3 DNA is TGTGCCAGCAGTTACTCGACAGACTCCTATGGCTACACCTTC. As protein: CASSYSTDSYGYTF.

Details on this clone: At one end the junction does not follow the germline gene, possibly because of a read error. The rearrangement uses TRBV6-5 and TRBJ1-2; TRBD1 matches 9 bases. Germline lookup yields CDR1 MNHEY and CDR2 SVGAGI. The CDR3 totals 12 residues. CDR3 protein: CASRPGQGPPAF. The CDR3 nucleotides read TGTGCCAGCAGGCCGGGACAGGGACCCCCCGCCTTC.

The chain employs TRBV5-6 and TRBJ2-7; no definite D call. This CDR3 has 14 amino acids. V was clipped by 0 bases and J by 3 bases, with 10 bases between them. Germline CDR1 and CDR2: SGHDT and YYEEEE. DNA for the CDR3: TGTGCCAGCAGCTTGGAGTCCGTACTCTACGAGCAGTACTTC. Translation: CASSLESVLYEQYF.

This clone has just a few counts. The chain recombines TRBV9 with TRBJ2-2; no clear D gene. CDR1 SGDLS and CDR2 YYNGEE come from the germline V gene. The length of the CDR3 is 13 residues. With 0 bases removed from V and 4 bases from J, the gap between germline ends came to 4 bases. The CDR3 sequence: CASSVEPTGELFF. For the CDR3, the DNA is TGTGCCAGCAGCGTAGAGCCCACCGGGGAGCTGTTTTTT. Together with reference TRBV9 and TRBJ2-2, the CDR3 gives the full variable domain: DSGVTQTPKHLITATGQRVTLRCSPRSGDLSVYWYQQSLDQGLQFLIQYYNGEERAKGNILERFSAQQFPDLHSELNLSSLELGDSALYFCASSVEPTGELFFGEGSRLTVL.

The rearrangement joins TRBV5-4 to TRBJ2-1, with 7 bases matching TRBD1. CDR3 length: 12 amino acids. Unmatched junction bases numbered 1, after V lost 2 bases and J lost 8 bases. Germline lookup yields CDR1 SGHNT and CDR2 YYREEE (reference sequence). CDR3 protein: CASSFDRDEQFF. In DNA, the CDR3 is TGTGCCAGCAGCTTCGACAGGGATGAGCAGTTCTTC.

The rearrangement links TRBV7-2 to TRBJ2-3; a possible D gene is TRBD2 (5 bases). This CDR3 contains 15 residues. CDR1 is SGHTA and CDR2 is FQGNSA in the germline V gene. Trimming shortened V by 6 bases and J by 2 bases, and 15 bases separated the two germline ends. The CDR3 sequence: CASSHPLGNTDTQYF. The CDR3 DNA is TGTGCCAGCAGTCACCCACTAGGAAACACAGATACGCAGTATTTT. The whole variable domain, remainder taken from reference TRBV7-2 and TRBJ2-3, is GAGVSQSPSNKVTEKGKDVELRCDPISGHTALYWYRQSLGQGLEFLIYFQGNSAPDKSGLPSDRFSAERTGGSVSTLTIQRTQQEDSAVYLCASSHPLGNTDTQYFGPGTRLTVL.

The gene calls are TRBV10-2 and TRBJ1-4, with 8 bases fitting TRBD1. Germline CDR1 reads WSHSY; CDR2 reads SAAADI. CDR3 length equals 16 residues. V shed 2 bases, J shed 0 bases, and the junction held 2 bases outside the gene matches. The CDR3 sequence: CASSEGTGPTNEKLFF. The CDR3, as DNA: TGCGCCAGCAGTGAGGGGACAGGACCAACTAATGAAAAACTGTTTTTT.

This rearrangement joins TRBV7-2 to TRBJ1-2; 7 positions match TRBD1. J was trimmed by 5 bases and V by 1 base; bases with no gene match: 7. CDR3 length: 15 residues. Germline V gene lookup returns CDR1 SGHTA and CDR2 FQGNSA. CDR3: CASSLDRAGGYGYTF. CDR3 bases: TGTGCCAGCAGCTTAGATAGGGCAGGGGGATATGGCTACACCTTC.

The CDR3 sequence: CASSSSRGSYNEQFF. The CDR3 coding sequence is TGTGCCAGCAGCTCGAGCAGGGGTTCCTACAATGAGCAGTTCTTC. The chain combines TRBV7-2 with TRBJ2-1; possible D gene TRBD1, 6 bases. Looked up from germline, CDR1 is SGHTA and CDR2 is FQGNSA. CDR3 length: 15 amino acids. V was cut by 4 bases and J by 1 base, with 11 bases left in between. The whole variable domain, remainder taken from reference TRBV7-2 and TRBJ2-1, is GAGVSQSPSNKVTEKGKDVELRCDPISGHTALYWYRQSLGQGLEFLIYFQGNSAPDKSGLPSDRFSAERTGGSVSTLTIQRTQQEDSAVYLCASSSSRGSYNEQFFGPGTRLTVL.

This chain links TRBV5-1 with TRBJ2-5, with 10 bases lining up with TRBD1. V shed 4 bases and J 3 bases; nucleotides not matched to a gene: 6. Germline V CDR1 and CDR2: SGHRS, YFSETQ. This CDR3 is built from 15 residues. The CDR3 DNA is TGCGCCAGCAGCAGGGACAGGGGTAGGGAAGAGACCCAGTACTTC. Protein product: CASSRDRGREETQYF.

V gene TRBV11-2 combines with J gene TRBJ2-1; 13 positions agree with TRBD2. Germline V gene lookup returns CDR1 SGHAT and CDR2 FQNNGV. This CDR3 contains 15 residues. Germline trimming cut 6 bases from V and 7 bases from J; bases unmatched to any gene: 6. The CDR3 loop reads CASRRTSGGTNEQFF. For the CDR3, the DNA is TGTGCCAGCAGACGGACTAGCGGGGGCACGAATGAGCAGTTCTTC.

The rearrangement joins TRBV5-6 to TRBJ2-3; TRBD2 matches at 7 bases. The CDR3 has 15 amino acids. The ends lost 4 bases at V and 0 bases at J; junction bases unmatched: 5. Germline V CDR1 and CDR2: SGHDT, YYEEEE. The CDR3 sequence: CASSLVRGSTDTQYF. The CDR3 DNA sequence: TGTGCCAGCAGCCTGGTGCGGGGGAGCACAGATACGCAGTATTTT.